The count of the clone carrying this T cell receptor (beta chain) is one. The data derive from a study of blood T cell repertoires in COVID-19. As for the study in general: T cells, B-cell-depleted T cells, or PBMCs provided the cDNA or gDNA that served as material.

Sequencing used immunoSEQ multiplex PCR; TCRdb keeps in-frame clones, though not all of them. Here the sample spans some 260,000 clones, 70% to 85% being singletons. The TCR sequence derives from a woman of 80 years or more with acute or convalescent COVID-19. The specimen was peripheral blood.

Here the CDR3 reads CASSQGAGPQHF. Written as DNA, the CDR3 is TGTGCCAGCAGCCAAGGTGCAGGGCCCCAGCATTTT. The rearrangement links TRBV3-1 (or the pseudogene TRBV3-2) to TRBJ1-5, with D uncertain. There are 12 residues in the CDR3. CDR1 and CDR2 from the germline V gene are LGHDT and YNNKEL (reference sequence). Trimming pared 1 base from V and 9 bases from J, leaving 7 bases between.